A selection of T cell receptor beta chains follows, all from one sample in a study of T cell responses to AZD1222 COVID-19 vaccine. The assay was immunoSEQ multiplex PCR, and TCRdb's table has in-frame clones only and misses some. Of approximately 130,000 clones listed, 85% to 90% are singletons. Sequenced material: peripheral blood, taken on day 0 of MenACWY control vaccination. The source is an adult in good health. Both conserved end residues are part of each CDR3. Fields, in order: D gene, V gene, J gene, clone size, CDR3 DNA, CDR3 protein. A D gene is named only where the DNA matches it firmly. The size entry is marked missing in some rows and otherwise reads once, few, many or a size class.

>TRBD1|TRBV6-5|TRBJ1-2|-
TGTGCCAGCAGTAGAGGACAGGGCCCATTTGGCTACACCTTC
CASSRGQGPFGYTF
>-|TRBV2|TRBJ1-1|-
TGTGCCAGATCCAGGGAGGCGAACACTGAAGCTTTCTTT
CARSREANTEAFF
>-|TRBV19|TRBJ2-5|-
TGTGCCAGTAGTAGGGTAGTCCAAGAGACCCAGTACTTC
CASSRVVQETQYF
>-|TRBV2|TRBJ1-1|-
TGTGCCAGCAGTGAAATGAACACTGAAGCTTTCTTT
CASSEMNTEAFF
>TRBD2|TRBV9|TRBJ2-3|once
TGTGCCAGCAGCGTCACTACTAGCGGGAGTGGTATAGATACGCAGTATTTT
CASSVTTSGSGIDTQYF
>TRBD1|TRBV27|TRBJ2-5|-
TGTGCCAGCAGGGGACAGGGGGCGCGTGGAGAGACCCAGTACTTC
CASRGQGARGETQYF
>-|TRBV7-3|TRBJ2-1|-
TGTGCCAGCAGCTTAACCCCCCCCGGGGACAACTACAATGAGCAGTTCTTC
CASSLTPPGDNYNEQFF
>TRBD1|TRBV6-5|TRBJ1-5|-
TGTGCCAGCAGTTCACGGGACAGGGGAAGCAATCAGCCCCAGCATTTT
CASSSRDRGSNQPQHF
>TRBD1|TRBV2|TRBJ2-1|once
TGTGCCAGCACCGATCCCCCGGGACAGGGACACAATGAGCAGTTCTTC
CASTDPPGQGHNEQFF
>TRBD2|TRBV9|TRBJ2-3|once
TGTGCCAGCAGCGGGACTAGCGGGAGGTTAGATACGCAGTATTTT
CASSGTSGRLDTQYF
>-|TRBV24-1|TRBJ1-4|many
TGTGCCACCAGTGGTGGGGGCGGAACTAATGAAAAACTGTTTTTT
CATSGGGGTNEKLFF
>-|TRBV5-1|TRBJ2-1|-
TGCGCCAGCAGCTTGGGACAAATAACCTACAATGAGCAGTTCTTC
CASSLGQITYNEQFF
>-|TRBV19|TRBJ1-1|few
TGTGCCAGTAGTATTAAGGGGGACACTGAAGCTTTCTTT
CASSIKGDTEAFF
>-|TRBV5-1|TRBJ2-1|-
TGCGCCAGCAGCTTGCTAAGCTCCTACAATGAGCAGTTCTTC
CASSLLSSYNEQFF
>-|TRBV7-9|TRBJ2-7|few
TGTGCCAGCAGCTTAGCGGGGACCCCCTACGAGCAGTACTTC
CASSLAGTPYEQYF
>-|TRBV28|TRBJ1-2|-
TGTGCCAGCAGTTTAGTAAGGAGCTATGGCTACACCTTC
CASSLVRSYGYTF
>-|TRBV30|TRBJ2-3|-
TGTGCCTGGAGGGTGGGCTATAGCACAGATACGCAGTATTTT
CAWRVGYSTDTQYF
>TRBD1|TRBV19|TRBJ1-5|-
TGTGCCAGTAGTCGCGGCCAGGGGGCTTATAGCAATCAGCCCCAGCATTTT
CASSRGQGAYSNQPQHF
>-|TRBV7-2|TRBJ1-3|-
TGTGCCAGCAGCAAAGGCCCACGAAACTCTGGAAACACCATATATTTT
CASSKGPRNSGNTIYF